The 25 T cell receptor beta chains reported below all come from one sample, sequenced in a study of OX40 agonist ivuxolimab in advanced cancers. This table comes from immunoSEQ multiplex PCR, and its TCRdb copy is limited to in-frame clones, with some not included. The sample has about 75,000 clones; more than 90% are singletons. The sequenced sample was CD4+ or CD8+ T cells sorted from blood, obtained in a trial of the OX40 agonist ivuxolimab. The receptors shown here come from an adult with an advanced solid tumor such as melanoma, head and neck, liver or kidney cancer.

The J gene is TRBJ1-1, the V gene TRBV19; D uncertain. Germline V CDR1 and CDR2: LNHDA, SQIVND (reference sequence). This CDR3 spans 14 amino acids. V was clipped by 4 bases and J by 0 bases, with 9 bases between them. CDR3 sequence: CASSNTYMNTEAFF. The CDR3 nucleotides read TGTGCCAGTAGTAATACCTACATGAACACTGAAGCTTTCTTT.

This chain uses TRBV6-1 with TRBJ2-5; perhaps TRBD1 as D (5 bases). V was trimmed by 4 bases and J by 5 bases, leaving 17 bases between them. CDR1 is MNHNS, CDR2 SASEGT, per germline. This CDR3 is built from 15 residues. CDR3 protein: CASSVGVIAAETQYF. Written as DNA, the CDR3 is TGTGCCAGCAGTGTAGGGGTCATTGCAGCGGAGACCCAGTACTTC.

V is TRBV5-1 and J is TRBJ2-5; 11 bases fit TRBD2. CDR1 SGHRS and CDR2 YFSETQ come from the germline V gene. With 0 bases clipped from V and 3 bases from J, the junction kept 4 bases outside the gene matches. CDR3 length equals 16 residues. CDR3 amino acids: CASSLEATSGEETQYF. The CDR3 DNA reads TGCGCCAGCAGCTTGGAGGCGACTAGCGGGGAAGAGACCCAGTACTTC. The full variable domain, completed using reference TRBV5-1 and TRBJ2-5, is KAGVTQTPRYLIKTRGQQVTLSCSPISGHRSVSWYQQTPGQGLQFLFEYFSETQRNKGNFPGRFSGRQFSNSRSEMNVSTLELGDSALYLCASSLEATSGEETQYFGPGTRLLVL.

The rearrangement uses TRBV30 and TRBJ1-4; D uncertain. V lost 3 bases and J 3 bases, leaving 17 bases between the germline ends. In germline, CDR1 is GTSNPN, CDR2 SVGIG (reference sequence). The CDR3 length is 16 residues. The CDR3 DNA follows: TGTGCCTGGAGCTCGAGCCCGCTCACGGCTAATGAAAAACTGTTTTTT. Translated, it gives CAWSSSPLTANEKLFF. Full variable domain (rest looked up from reference TRBV30 and TRBJ1-4): SQTIHQWPATLVQPVGSPLSLECTVEGTSNPNLYWYRQAAGRGLQLLFYSVGIGQISSEVPQNLSASRPQDRQFILSSKKLLLSDSGFYLCAWSSSPLTANEKLFFGSGTQLSVL.

The rearrangement links TRBV5-6 to TRBJ2-7, with TRBD2 identical over 13 bases. From germline, CDR1 is SGHDT and CDR2 YYEEEE. Germline trimming cut 4 bases from V and 3 bases from J; bases unmatched to any gene: 4. The length of the CDR3 is 15 residues. CDR3 DNA sequence: TGTGCCAGCAGCAAAGGACTAGCGGGGGACTACGAGCAGTACTTC. This sequence encodes CASSKGLAGDYEQYF.

The V and J genes are TRBV7-3 and TRBJ1-6; D not resolved. CDR3 length: 15 amino acids. In germline, CDR1 is SGHTA, CDR2 FQGTGA. V was clipped by 1 base and J by 9 bases, with 13 bases between them. CDR3 DNA sequence: TGTGCCAGCAGCTTAAGGGTTTTTGCTTCTTCACCCCTCCACTTT. This translates into CASSLRVFASSPLHF.

The rearrangement links TRBV7-9 to TRBJ1-4; 8 nucleotides align to TRBD1. CDR1 is SEHNR and CDR2 is FQNEAQ in the germline V gene (reference sequence). This CDR3 comprises 15 residues. The trim removed 6 bases at V and 5 bases at J, leaving 8 bases unmatched. The CDR3 loop reads CASRWQGADNEKLFF. CDR3 nucleotide sequence: TGTGCCAGCAGATGGCAGGGGGCCGACAATGAAAAACTGTTTTTT.

J is TRBJ1-6 and V is TRBV7-2; D is unclear. The V end lost 6 bases, the J end lost 7 bases, and 16 bases lay between the germline ends. The CDR3 consists of 15 residues. Germline V CDR1 and CDR2: SGHTA, FQGNSA. CDR3 sequence reads: CASSPDSGYNSPLHF. Here the CDR3 DNA reads TGTGCCAGCAGTCCTGACTCGGGGTACAATTCACCCCTCCACTTT.

The chain uses TRBV7-6 and TRBJ2-5; a possible D gene is TRBD1 (6 bases). V dropped 6 bases and J dropped 2 bases, with 16 bases sitting between them. Germline CDR1 reads SGHVS; CDR2 reads FNYEAQ. The CDR3 has 15 amino acids. The CDR3 loop reads CASSTGIGSQETQYF. The CDR3 region has the DNA TGTGCCAGCAGTACAGGGATAGGGTCTCAAGAGACCCAGTACTTC. Using reference TRBV7-6 and TRBJ2-5 for the parts outside the CDR3, the full variable domain is GAGVSQSPRYKVTKRGQDVALRCDPISGHVSLYWYRQALGQGPEFLTYFNYEAQQDKSGLPNDRFSAERPEGSISTLTIQRTEQRDSAMYRCASSTGIGSQETQYFGPGTRLLVL.

This sequence joins TRBV7-2 and TRBJ1-2; 7 nucleotides align to TRBD1. V lost 2 bases and J lost 6; bases outside the gene matches: 3. This CDR3 spans 13 amino acids. Germline CDR1 reads SGHTA; CDR2 reads FQGNSA. Here the CDR3 reads CASSLLQGNGYTF. For the CDR3, the DNA is TGTGCCAGCAGCTTATTACAGGGGAATGGCTACACCTTC.

The V call is TRBV29-1, the J call TRBJ2-2; D remains unclear. Germline V gene data show CDR1 as SQVTM and CDR2 as ANQGSEA. There are 14 residues in the CDR3. With 4 bases removed from V and 1 base from J, the gap between germline ends came to 10 bases. This CDR3 is CSVVPSLNTGELFF. CDR3 nucleotides: TGCAGCGTTGTCCCATCCCTGAACACCGGGGAGCTGTTTTTT.

This chain uses TRBV30 with TRBJ1-5; possibly TRBD1 for D (5 bases). This CDR3 region has 15 residues. Trimming removed 3 bases at V and 0 bases at J, with 12 bases between. CDR1 and CDR2 (germline): GTSNPN, SVGIG (reference sequence). Here the CDR3 DNA reads TGTGCCTGGAGCCCTATGACAGCTAGCAATCAGCCCCAGCATTTT. This codes for CAWSPMTASNQPQHF.

The rearrangement links TRBV27 to TRBJ1-1; D is possibly TRBD1 (5 bases). Germline V gene lookup returns CDR1 MNHEY and CDR2 SMNVEV (reference sequence). Trimming stripped 5 bases from V and 5 bases from J, with 15 bases between. There are 14 residues in the CDR3. CDR3 DNA sequence: TGTGCCAGCAGTCCCCATGACAGACGGACTGAAGCTTTCTTT. It codes for CASSPHDRRTEAFF.

The chain links TRBV5-1 to TRBJ2-2, with D tentatively TRBD1 or TRBD2 (6 bases each). V lost 0 bases and J lost 6, with 9 bases in between. Germline CDR1 is SGHRS and CDR2 is YFSETQ. This CDR3 has 14 residues. CDR3 in amino acids: CASSLEGGPGELFF. CDR3 DNA sequence: TGCGCCAGCAGCTTGGAGGGGGGCCCCGGGGAGCTGTTTTTT.

This clone was counted only a few times. This chain connects TRBV28 to TRBJ1-2, with no clear D. The CDR3 covers 13 residues. Germline CDR1 is MDHEN and CDR2 is SYDVKM. Deletions cut 1 base from V and 7 bases from J, with 10 bases between. The CDR3 reads CASSLSALRGYTF. The DNA for the CDR3 is TGTGCCAGCAGTTTATCAGCATTACGTGGCTACACCTTC.

This chain uses TRBV18 with TRBJ1-4; maybe TRBD1 (6 bases). The CDR3 is made up of 17 amino acids. The V end lost 3 bases, the J end lost 0 bases, and 14 bases lay between the germline ends. Germline lookup yields CDR1 KGHSH and CDR2 LQKENI. The CDR3 loop is CASSPAGAVATNEKLFF. The CDR3 bases are TGTGCCAGCTCACCCGCAGGGGCGGTAGCAACTAATGAAAAACTGTTTTTT.

The chain joins TRBV5-1 to TRBJ2-5; D is possibly TRBD2 (5 bases). Germline V gene sequence: CDR1 SGHRS, CDR2 YFSETQ. The V and J ends lost 4 bases and 1 base respectively, with 8 bases between them. The CDR3 spans 13 residues. CDR3 in amino acids: CASSRGVQETQYF. CDR3 DNA sequence: TGCGCCAGCAGCCGGGGTGTCCAAGAGACCCAGTACTTC.

The chain recombines TRBV27 with TRBJ2-5, with D hard to call. The CDR3 is 13 amino acids. Germline V CDR1 and CDR2: MNHEY, SMNVEV (reference sequence). V was cut by 8 bases and J by 5 bases, with 15 bases left in between. Here the CDR3 DNA reads TGTGCCAGCGGGGTTAGGCGTGACGAGACCCAGTACTTC. Translated: CASGVRRDETQYF.

The chain links TRBV18 to TRBJ2-3; 10 nucleotides match TRBD1. The CDR3 is made up of 14 amino acids. Germline lookup yields CDR1 KGHSH and CDR2 LQKENI. Trimming at V came to 3 bases and at J to 3 bases, leaving 0 bases not matched to a gene. The CDR3 loop is CASSPGQGTDTQYF. The CDR3 nucleotides read TGTGCCAGCTCACCGGGACAGGGGACAGATACGCAGTATTTT.

In DNA form, the CDR3 reads TGTGCCAGCAGCTCACGGAGGGAGCAGTACTTC. Translating it yields CASSSRREQYF. The rearrangement links TRBV7-8 to TRBJ2-7, with a weak D call TRBD2 (5 bases). Germline V gene data show CDR1 as SGHVS and CDR2 as FQNEAQ. The V end was cut by 4 bases, the J end by 7 bases, with 8 bases between. This CDR3 contains 11 residues.

The chain links TRBV6-5 to TRBJ1-1; 8 bases are shared with TRBD1. The germline V gene encodes CDR1 MNHEY and CDR2 SVGAGI. The CDR3 has 15 residues. V lost 6 bases to trimming and J lost 4 bases; unmatched junction nucleotides: 10. The CDR3 loop is CASRPPIDRGTEAFF. In DNA form, the CDR3 reads TGTGCCAGCAGACCGCCTATCGACAGGGGCACTGAAGCTTTCTTT.

V is TRBV7-2 and J is TRBJ2-6, with D possibly TRBD2 on 6 matching bases. Germline loops: CDR1 SGHTA, CDR2 FQGNSA. The CDR3 runs to 17 residues. V lost 5 bases and J lost 0, with 14 bases in between. CDR3 DNA sequence: TGTGCCAGCAGCCCCGGAGCCGGGAGCTCTGGGGCCAACGTCCTGACTTTC. Its protein product is CASSPGAGSSGANVLTF.

The V call is TRBV5-6, the J call TRBJ1-2; tentative D call: TRBD1 (6 bases). Per the germline V gene, CDR1 is SGHDT and CDR2 is YYEEEE. CDR3 length equals 14 residues. The germline V and J ends were trimmed by 0 bases and 5 bases, with 11 bases remaining between them. The CDR3: CASSLDQGRYGYTF. For the CDR3, the DNA is TGTGCCAGCAGCTTGGATCAGGGGCGATATGGCTACACCTTC.

J is TRBJ2-5 and V is TRBV2, with D tentatively TRBD1 (5 bases). The CDR3 has 14 amino acids. Germline CDR1 is SNHLY and CDR2 is FYNNEI. Trimming shortened V by 5 bases and J by 5 bases, and 15 bases separated the two germline ends. The CDR3 DNA follows: TGTGCCAGCAGTTCGACAGTTCGGAGCGAGACCCAGTACTTC. Its translation: CASSSTVRSETQYF.

The rearrangement uses TRBV4-3 and TRBJ1-4; no firm D call. The CDR3 has 14 amino acids. Trimming left V 1 base short and J 8 bases short, with 11 bases between. Germline-derived CDR1 and CDR2 are LGHNA and YSLEER. DNA for the CDR3: TGCGCCAGCAGCCAAGGGGCCGAAGGGGAAAAACTGTTTTTT. This gives the protein CASSQGAEGEKLFF.